This TCR beta chain was identified in a study of T cell responses to AZD1222 COVID-19 vaccine. Overall study context: Pooling of second doses given at about 4 or about 12 weeks was done.

Sequenced by immunoSEQ multiplex PCR; TCRdb stores in-frame clones only, minus some. The profile shows roughly 190,000 clones, about 92% of them singletons. Study results and limitations: The study sampled repertoires only after the peak T cell response. Among the donors, most were white British and more were female, and clonal diversity was possibly underestimated.

In regard to this clone: The antigen is undetermined.

V was shortened by 5 bases and J by 4 bases, with 9 bases between the two germline ends. The CDR3 runs to 13 residues. This receptor was taken from an adult in good health. The source was peripheral blood, collected on day 0 of AZD1222 vaccination. The rearrangement uses TRBV12-3 or TRBV12-4 and TRBJ1-5; TRBD1 is a possible D gene (5 bases). The CDR3 region is CASSAGYNQPQHF. The CDR3 DNA sequence: TGTGCCAGCAGTGCAGGGTATAATCAGCCCCAGCATTTT.